Listed below are T cell receptor beta chains from one sample, sequenced in a study of early T cells in non-severe SARS-CoV-2 infection. TCRdb reprocessed the 5' RACE reads with MiXCR, giving one entry per CDR3 protein. Here the sample spans under 85,000 distinct CDR3 sequences, approximately 13% being singletons. The source material was whole blood. The receptor source for this set is an adult who was a healthcare worker with PCR-confirmed SARS-CoV-2 infection or an uninfected control (not recorded which). CDR3s include the opening cysteine and the closing phenylalanine or tryptophan. Each record gives: J gene, V gene, clone size, D gene, CDR3 DNA, CDR3 protein. The D gene is left open where the match is weak. Rows may omit the clone size; those that give it use once, few, many or a size class.

>TRBJ2-3|TRBV29-1|NA|TRBD2
TGCAGCGTTAGACCGGGGGAGCGGGGGGTCACAGATACGCAGTATTTT
CSVRPGERGVTDTQYF
>TRBJ2-1|TRBV24-1|few|NA
TGTGCCACCAGTGTAGGGTATGAGCAGTTCTTC
CATSVGYEQFF
>TRBJ2-1|TRBV18|many|NA
TGTGCCAGCTCACCGAGGCAGAGCTCCTACAATGAGCAGTTCTTC
CASSPRQSSYNEQFF
>TRBJ2-2|TRBV19|NA|NA
TGTGCCAGTACCTACACCGGGGAGCTGTTTTTT
CASTYTGELFF
>TRBJ2-5|TRBV6-2/TRBV6-3|NA|NA
TGTGCCAGCAGTTACTCGTCAGGGCCAGAGACCCAGTACTTC
CASSYSSGPETQYF
>TRBJ2-5|TRBV3-1|few|NA
TGTGCCAGCAGCCCGGACGATTTCCAAGAGACCCAGTACTTC
CASSPDDFQETQYF
>TRBJ2-5|TRBV20-1|many|TRBD2
TGCAGCGGGGGGCCTCTAGCGGGAGTTAGTAAGACCCAGTACTTC
CSGGPLAGVSKTQYF
>TRBJ2-3|TRBV30|few|NA
TGTGCCTGGAGACGGGGAAGGGCGGGCACAGATACGCAGTATTTT
CAWRRGRAGTDTQYF
>TRBJ1-4|TRBV4-1|NA|NA
TGCGCCAGCAGCCAAGATCTTGCGGGGGCTCGGACTAATGAAAAACTGTTTTTT
CASSQDLAGARTNEKLFF
>TRBJ2-2|TRBV2|NA|TRBD1
TGTGCCAGCAGGGCCGACAGGGCAACCGGGGAGCTGTTTTTT
CASRADRATGELFF
>TRBJ2-7|TRBV5-1|few|NA
TGCGCCAGCAGCTACGGAGACGGGAGCCCCTACGAGCAGTACTTC
CASSYGDGSPYEQYF
>TRBJ2-5|TRBV6-5|many|TRBD2
TGTGCCAGCAGTTCCCGACTAGCGGGAGAGACCCAGTACTTC
CASSSRLAGETQYF
>TRBJ2-2|TRBV4-2|NA|NA
TGTGCCAGCAGCTATGACACAGACACCGGGGAGCTGTTTTTT
CASSYDTDTGELFF
>TRBJ2-7|TRBV9|NA|TRBD1
TGTGCCAGCAGCCCACAAGTCGCAGGGGGTCGGTACGAGCAGTACTTC
CASSPQVAGGRYEQYF
>TRBJ2-7|TRBV9|NA|NA
TGTGCCAGCAGCCCGCAGGGGTTCTCCTACGAGCAGTACTTC
CASSPQGFSYEQYF
>TRBJ2-2|TRBV7-9|few|TRBD2
TGTGCCAGCAGCTTAATAACTAGCGGGAGTGCCGGGGAGCTGTTTTTT
CASSLITSGSAGELFF
>TRBJ2-5|TRBV7-2|NA|NA
TGTGCCAGCAGCCTCGGTCGGGAGACCCAGTACTTC
CASSLGRETQYF
>TRBJ2-7|TRBV29-1|many|TRBD2
TGCAGCGTGACCCTAGCGGTTCTCTCCTACGAGCAGTACTTC
CSVTLAVLSYEQYF
>TRBJ1-5|TRBV28|few|NA
TGTGCCAGCAGTCCCACTCCGGGATTCTATCAGCCCCAGCATTTT
CASSPTPGFYQPQHF
>TRBJ1-5|TRBV12-2|many|NA
TGTGCAAGTCGCTCCCAATGCGGGGCTATGTATCAGCCCCAGCATTTT
CASRSQCGAMYQPQHF
>TRBJ1-6|TRBV28|few|NA
TGTGCCAGTACAACGGGGAATTCACCCCTCCACTTT
CASTTGNSPLHF
>TRBJ2-3|TRBV4-2|few|TRBD2
TGTGCCAGCAGCCAAGTCGCGGGGGGGGCAGATACGCAGTATTTT
CASSQVAGGADTQYF
>TRBJ2-7|TRBV7-9|few|TRBD1
TGTGCCAGCAGGAAAGGACAGGCCGAGCAGTACTTC
CASRKGQAEQYF
>TRBJ2-5|TRBV18|many|NA
TGTGCCAGCTCGCCCGCAGAGACCCAGTACTTC
CASSPAETQYF
>TRBJ2-3|TRBV29-1|NA|NA
TGCAGCGTTGAAGATGGCGATACGCAGTATTTT
CSVEDGDTQYF
>TRBJ2-1|TRBV18|few|NA
TGTGCCAGCTCACGACTAGGTAGCTCCTACAATGAGCAGTTCTTC
CASSRLGSSYNEQFF
>TRBJ2-7|TRBV29-1|few|NA
TGCAGCGTTCAGGGAACGGACGAGCAGTACTTC
CSVQGTDEQYF
>TRBJ1-5|TRBV4-1|few|NA
TGCGCCAGCAGCCAAGAGGGCGCTGATCAGCCCCAGCATTTT
CASSQEGADQPQHF
>TRBJ1-1|TRBV6-5|many|NA
TGTGCCAGCAAACGCGCAGCGACAAACACTGAAGCTTTCTTT
CASKRAATNTEAFF
>TRBJ1-1|TRBV7-9|NA|NA
TGTGCCAGCAGCTTTGCCCCTAGCACTGAAGCTTTCTTT
CASSFAPSTEAFF
>TRBJ1-5|TRBV21-1|many|NA
TGTGCTACAGCGGACAGGTCCCAGCATTTT
CATADRSQHF
>TRBJ2-3|TRBV11-2|many|NA
TGTGCCAGCAGCCGGGACGGCCCAGATACGCAGTATTTT
CASSRDGPDTQYF
>TRBJ2-2|TRBV7-6|NA|NA
TGTGCCAGCAGCCTGAGAGATTTCGGCACCGGGGAGCTGTTTTTT
CASSLRDFGTGELFF
>TRBJ2-2|TRBV14|NA|NA
TGTGCCAGCAGCCAAGTAGTAGGAGGGGAGCTGTTTTTT
CASSQVVGGELFF
>TRBJ2-2|TRBV11-2|many|TRBD2
TGTGCCACCGAGATACAACTAGCGGGAGTCGGGGAGCTGTTTTTT
CATEIQLAGVGELFF
>TRBJ1-2|TRBV29-1|few|NA
TGCAGCGTGCCCGATCCCCGTGGCTATGGCTACACCTTC
CSVPDPRGYGYTF
>TRBJ1-2|TRBV7-2|many|TRBD1
TGTGCCAGCAGCTTAAGGGACAGGGCCGGCTATGGCTACACCTTC
CASSLRDRAGYGYTF
>TRBJ1-6|TRBV2|few|NA
TGTGCCAGCAGTGGTGGAGGAAGATCACCCCTCCACTTT
CASSGGGRSPLHF
>TRBJ2-3|TRBV15|many|NA
TGTGCCACCAGCAGAGACCTAACAGGACCCACAGATACGCAGTATTTT
CATSRDLTGPTDTQYF